The 3 T cell receptor beta chains presented below share a single source sample, sequenced in a study of shared clonotypes between healthy human individuals. Assay: immunoSEQ multiplex PCR; the TCRdb copy retains only in-frame clones and omits some. This table has 2.3 million or so clones, approximately 93% appearing once. Sequencing used naive CD4+ T cells from PBMCs. As to subset: CD45RA+ positively selected. The source of these receptors is a man aged 18-30 years in good health. Some clones in this sample may be carry-over from other donors' samples.

Details on this clone: Different DNA sequences within this sample yield the same CDR3. This rearrangement joins TRBV5-6 to TRBJ1-2; no clear D gene. CDR1 and CDR2 (germline): SGHDT, YYEEEE. With 0 bases removed from V and 4 bases from J, the gap between germline ends came to 10 bases. This CDR3 region has 14 residues. The CDR3 region has the DNA TGTGCCAGCAGCTTGGACCGGGTGCCCTATGGCTACACCTTC. This encodes CASSLDRVPYGYTF.

The chain links TRBV5-4 to TRBJ2-7; TRBD2 aligns across 7 bases. CDR1 and CDR2 (germline): SGHNT, YYREEE (reference sequence). V trimming: 0 bases; J trimming: 3 bases; junction bases outside the gene matches: 6. The CDR3 totals 15 residues. CDR3 amino acids: CASSLGQGGLYEQYF. Written as DNA, the CDR3 is TGTGCCAGCAGCTTGGGGCAGGGAGGGCTCTACGAGCAGTACTTC.

The sample holds a few counts of this clone. The V gene is TRBV2, the J gene TRBJ1-2; D is possibly TRBD1 (6 bases). This CDR3 comprises 13 residues. In germline, CDR1 is SNHLY, CDR2 FYNNEI. V gave up 10 bases and J gave up 0 bases, with 12 bases separating them. CDR3 nucleotide sequence: TGTGCCATCCAGAGGGGGGCTAACTATGGCTACACCTTC. This gives the protein CAIQRGANYGYTF.